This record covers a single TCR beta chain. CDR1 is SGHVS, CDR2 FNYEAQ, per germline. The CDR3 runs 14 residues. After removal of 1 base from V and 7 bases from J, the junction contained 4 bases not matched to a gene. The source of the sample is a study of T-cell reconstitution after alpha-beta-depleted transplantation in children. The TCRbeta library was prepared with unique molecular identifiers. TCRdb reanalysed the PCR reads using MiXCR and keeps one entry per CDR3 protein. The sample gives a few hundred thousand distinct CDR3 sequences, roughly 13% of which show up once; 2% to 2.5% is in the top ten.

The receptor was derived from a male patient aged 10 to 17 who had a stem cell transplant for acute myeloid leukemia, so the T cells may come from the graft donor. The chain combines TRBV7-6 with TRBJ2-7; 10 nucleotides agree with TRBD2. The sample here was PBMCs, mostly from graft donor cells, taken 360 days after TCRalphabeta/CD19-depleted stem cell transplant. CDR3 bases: TGTGCCAGCAGCTTAGGAGCGGGAGGGCGGGAGCAGTACTTC. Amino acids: CASSLGAGGREQYF.